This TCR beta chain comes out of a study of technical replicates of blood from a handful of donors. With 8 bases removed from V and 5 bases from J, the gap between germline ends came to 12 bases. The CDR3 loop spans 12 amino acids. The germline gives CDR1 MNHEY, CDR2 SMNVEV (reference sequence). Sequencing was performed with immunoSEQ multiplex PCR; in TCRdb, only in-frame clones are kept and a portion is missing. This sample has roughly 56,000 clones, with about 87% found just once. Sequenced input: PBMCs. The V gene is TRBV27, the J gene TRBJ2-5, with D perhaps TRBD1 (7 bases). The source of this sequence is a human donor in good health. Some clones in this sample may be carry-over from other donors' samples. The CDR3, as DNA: TGTGCCAGCCAGGGGGGCGGTGAGACCCAGTACTTC. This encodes CASQGGGETQYF.